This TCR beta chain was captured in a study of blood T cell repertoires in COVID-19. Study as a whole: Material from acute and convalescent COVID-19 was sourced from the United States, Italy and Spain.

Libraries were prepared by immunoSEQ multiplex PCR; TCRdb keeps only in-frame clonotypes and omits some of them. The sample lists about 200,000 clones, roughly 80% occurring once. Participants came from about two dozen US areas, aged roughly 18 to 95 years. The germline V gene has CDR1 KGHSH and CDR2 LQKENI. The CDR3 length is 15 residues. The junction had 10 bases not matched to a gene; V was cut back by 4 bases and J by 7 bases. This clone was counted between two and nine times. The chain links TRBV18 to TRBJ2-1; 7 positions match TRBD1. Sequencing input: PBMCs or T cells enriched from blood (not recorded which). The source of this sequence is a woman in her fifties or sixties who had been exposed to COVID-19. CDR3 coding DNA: TGTGCCAGCTCACTCACACAGGGGTTTGAGAATGAGCAGTTCTTC. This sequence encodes CASSLTQGFENEQFF.